The next 7 T cell receptor beta chains were all read from a single sample in a study of patients and donors after allogeneic stem cell transplantation. TCRdb called the RT-PCR reads again in MiXCR, with one record for every CDR3 protein. The repertoire holds about 960,000 distinct CDR3 sequences, with over 15% as singletons. The sequenced material came from blood, either unsorted or a sorted T cell fraction (not recorded which). Receptors originate from a human donor who was either an allogeneic HSCT recipient or a stem cell or donor lymphocyte infusion donor (not recorded which). It is not recorded whose cells these are; they may come from a transplant donor.

The chain links TRBV11-3 to TRBJ2-1; D gene unclear. Germline assignment: CDR1 SGHNT and CDR2 YENEEA. This CDR3 is built from 14 residues. With 4 bases removed from V and 7 bases from J, the gap between germline ends came to 14 bases. The CDR3 bases are TGTGCCAGCAGCTCTCCCGGGTCGGGTAATGAGCAGTTCTTC. Its protein is CASSSPGSGNEQFF.

This clonotype showed up just a few times. V and J are TRBV4-2 and TRBJ1-2, with a weak D call TRBD1 (6 bases). V gave up 1 base and J gave up 2 bases, with 20 bases separating them. The CDR3 is made up of 18 amino acids. Germline V gives CDR1 LGHNA, CDR2 YNFKEQ. The DNA of the CDR3 is TGTGCCAGCAGCCAAGGGATAAACAAGGACAGTGGGAACTATGGCTACACCTTC. The encoded protein is CASSQGINKDSGNYGYTF.

This clonotype was seen a handful of times. The chain joins TRBV6-2 or TRBV6-3 to TRBJ2-2, with TRBD1 identical over 8 bases. The V and J ends lost 0 bases and 7 bases, in that order; junction bases with no gene match: 7. Germline loops: CDR1 MNHEY, CDR2 SVGEGT. This CDR3 is 16 amino acids long. CDR3 protein: CASSYSAGGMIGELFF. CDR3 coding DNA: TGTGCCAGCAGTTACTCGGCAGGGGGCATGATCGGGGAGCTGTTTTTT.

This clonotype was counted a few times. The chain is built from TRBV5-1 and TRBJ2-7, with 10 bases lining up with TRBD1. CDR1 and CDR2 (germline): SGHRS, YFSETQ. The CDR3 extends over 14 amino acids. Trimming took 4 bases from V and 5 from J; bases not matched to a gene: 6. This chain's CDR3 is CASSRDRGRDEQYF. CDR3 DNA: TGCGCCAGCAGCCGAGACAGGGGGCGAGACGAGCAGTACTTC.

This clonotype was counted only a few times. V gene TRBV25-1 combines with J gene TRBJ1-2; the D gene is possibly TRBD1 (6 bases). Trimming cost V 6 bases and J 3 bases, with 11 bases left between them. Per germline, CDR1 MGHDK and CDR2 SYGVNS. CDR3 length: 13 amino acids. The CDR3 nucleotides read TGTGCCAGCAGCAAAGGGGGGGACTATGGCTACACCTTC. This encodes CASSKGGDYGYTF.

This clonotype was observed a few times. The chain couples TRBV5-1 to TRBJ1-1, with 10 positions matching TRBD1. In germline, CDR1 is SGHRS, CDR2 YFSETQ. V lost 4 bases and J lost 1; bases outside the gene matches: 4. The CDR3 extends over 15 amino acids. As DNA, the CDR3 is TGCGCCAGCAGCGCTAGACAGGGGGCGAACACTGAAGCTTTCTTT. Its protein product is CASSARQGANTEAFF.

V gene TRBV5-1 combines with J gene TRBJ2-5; TRBD2 agrees at 11 bases. The trim removed 3 bases at V and 0 bases at J, leaving 1 base unmatched. The CDR3 has 15 residues. Germline-derived CDR1 and CDR2 are SGHRS and YFSETQ. The CDR3 sequence is CASSSSGGYQETQYF. The CDR3 coding sequence is TGCGCCAGCAGCTCTAGCGGGGGGTACCAAGAGACCCAGTACTTC.